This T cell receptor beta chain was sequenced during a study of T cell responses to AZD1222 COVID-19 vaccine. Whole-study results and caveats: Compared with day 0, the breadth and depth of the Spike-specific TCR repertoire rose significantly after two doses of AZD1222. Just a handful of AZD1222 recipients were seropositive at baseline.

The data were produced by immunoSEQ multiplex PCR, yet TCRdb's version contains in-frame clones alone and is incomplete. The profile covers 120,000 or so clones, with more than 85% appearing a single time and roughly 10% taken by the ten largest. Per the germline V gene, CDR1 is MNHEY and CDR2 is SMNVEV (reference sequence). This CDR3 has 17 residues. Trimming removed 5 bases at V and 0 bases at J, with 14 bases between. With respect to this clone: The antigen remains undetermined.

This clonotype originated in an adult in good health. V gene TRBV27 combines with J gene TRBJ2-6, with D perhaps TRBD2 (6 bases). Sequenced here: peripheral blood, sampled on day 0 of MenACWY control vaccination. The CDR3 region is CASSTGTGTSGANVLTF. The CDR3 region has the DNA TGTGCCAGCAGTACCGGGACTGGGACCTCTGGGGCCAACGTCCTGACTTTC. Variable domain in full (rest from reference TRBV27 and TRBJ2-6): EAQVTQNPRYLITVTGKKLTVTCSQNMNHEYMSWYRQDPGLGLRQIYYSMNVEVTDKGDVPEGYKVSRKEKRNFPLILESPSPNQTSLYFCASSTGTGTSGANVLTFGAGSRLTVL.